The subject of this entry is one TCR beta chain. Its antigen is unidentified. This sample is part of a study of CD8+ T cells in alopecia areata. Extracted from the samples, RNA was reverse transcribed into cDNA to serve as the sequencing template. Data came from immunoSEQ multiplex PCR; TCRdb stores just in-frame clones and leaves some out. The sample yields 150,000 to 200,000 clones, over 45% seen once. Treatment described: oral pan-JAK inhibitor, 5-10 mg twice daily. Alopecia areata patients provided lesional scalp punch biopsies and peripheral blood. The germline gives CDR1 SQVTM, CDR2 ANQGSEA. CDR3 size: 15 residues. V shed 6 bases, J shed 7 bases, and the junction held 17 bases outside the gene matches. Findings and limits, study-wide: Within the top 100, expanded CD8+ clones significantly decreased with tofacitinib, as did scalp clonality. Persistence in scalp and blood during tofacitinib was observed for many expanded lesional clones.

The TCR was taken from a human donor with alopecia areata. Source: CD4+ T cells sorted from blood, taken at week 24, from a patient treated with tofacitinib. The rearrangement joins TRBV29-1 to TRBJ2-5; 7 nucleotides line up with TRBD1. CDR3 DNA sequence: TGCAGCGTCGCCGCCGGGACAGTCGGGGCCGGGACCCAGTACTTC. Its protein product is CSVAAGTVGAGTQYF.